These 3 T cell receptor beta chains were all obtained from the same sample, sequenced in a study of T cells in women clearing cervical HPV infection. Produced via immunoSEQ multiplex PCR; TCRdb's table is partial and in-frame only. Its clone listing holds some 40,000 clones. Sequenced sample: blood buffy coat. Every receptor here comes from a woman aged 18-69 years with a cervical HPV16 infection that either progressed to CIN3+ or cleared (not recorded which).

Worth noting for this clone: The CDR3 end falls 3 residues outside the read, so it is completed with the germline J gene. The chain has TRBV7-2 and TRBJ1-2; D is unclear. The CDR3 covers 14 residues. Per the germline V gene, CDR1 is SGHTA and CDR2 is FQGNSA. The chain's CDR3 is CASSLAASTDTYTF. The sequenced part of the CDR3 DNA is TGTGCCAGCAGCTTAGCGGCTAGCACAGATACC.

This CDR3 is CASRGESGHSPLHF. The part of the CDR3 DNA that was read is TGTGCCAGCCGTGGCGAATCGGGTCACTCACCC. This sequence joins TRBV6-1 and TRBJ1-6; D not resolved. The read terminates 3 residues before the CDR3 end, so the remaining end is supplied by the germline J gene. V was trimmed by 8 bases and J by 10 bases, leaving 18 bases between them. The V gene's germline CDR1 is MNHNS and CDR2 SASEGT. This CDR3 region has 14 residues.

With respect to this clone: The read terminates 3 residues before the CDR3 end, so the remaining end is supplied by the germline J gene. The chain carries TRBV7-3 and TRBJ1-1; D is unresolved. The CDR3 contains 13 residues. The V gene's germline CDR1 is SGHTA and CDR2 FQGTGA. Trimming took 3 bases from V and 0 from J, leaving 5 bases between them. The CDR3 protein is CASSFTVNTEAFF. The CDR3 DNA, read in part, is TGTGCCAGCAGCTTTACAGTGAACACTGAA.